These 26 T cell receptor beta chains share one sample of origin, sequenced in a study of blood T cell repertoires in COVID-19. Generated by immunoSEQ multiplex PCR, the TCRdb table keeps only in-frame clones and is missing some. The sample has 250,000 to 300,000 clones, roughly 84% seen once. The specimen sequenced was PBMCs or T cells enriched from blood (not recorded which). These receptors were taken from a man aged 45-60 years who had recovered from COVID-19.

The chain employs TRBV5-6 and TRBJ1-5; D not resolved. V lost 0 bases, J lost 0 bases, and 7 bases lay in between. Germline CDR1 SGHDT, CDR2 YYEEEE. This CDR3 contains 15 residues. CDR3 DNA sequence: TGTGCCAGCAGCTTGGGCTCGGTTAGCAATCAGCCCCAGCATTTT. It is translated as CASSLGSVSNQPQHF. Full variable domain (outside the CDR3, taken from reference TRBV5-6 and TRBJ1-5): DAGVTQSPTHLIKTRGQQVTLRCSPKSGHDTVSWYQQALGQGPQFIFQYYEEEERQRGNFPDRFSGHQFPNYSSELNVNALLLGDSALYLCASSLGSVSNQPQHFGDGTRLSIL.

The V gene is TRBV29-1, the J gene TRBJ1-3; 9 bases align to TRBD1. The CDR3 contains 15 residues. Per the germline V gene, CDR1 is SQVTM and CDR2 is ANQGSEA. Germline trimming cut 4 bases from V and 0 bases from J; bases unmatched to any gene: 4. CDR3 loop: CSVGQGVSSGNTIYF. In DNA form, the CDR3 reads TGCAGCGTTGGACAGGGGGTTAGCTCTGGAAACACCATATATTTT.

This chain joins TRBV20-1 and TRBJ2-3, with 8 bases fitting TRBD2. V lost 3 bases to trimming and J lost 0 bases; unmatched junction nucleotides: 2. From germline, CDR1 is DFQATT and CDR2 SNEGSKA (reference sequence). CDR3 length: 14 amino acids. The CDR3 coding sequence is TGCAGTGCTAGTCCTAGCGGGAGCACAGATACGCAGTATTTT. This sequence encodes CSASPSGSTDTQYF.

CDR3: CASSLAGNHEQYF. The CDR3 DNA reads as TGTGCCAGCAGTCTAGCGGGTAACCACGAGCAGTACTTC. V gene TRBV6-2 or TRBV6-3 combines with J gene TRBJ2-7, with TRBD2 identical over 8 bases. After removal of 5 bases from V and 5 bases from J, the junction contained 5 bases not matched to a gene. CDR3 length: 13 residues. Germline CDR1 MNHEY, CDR2 SVGEGT.

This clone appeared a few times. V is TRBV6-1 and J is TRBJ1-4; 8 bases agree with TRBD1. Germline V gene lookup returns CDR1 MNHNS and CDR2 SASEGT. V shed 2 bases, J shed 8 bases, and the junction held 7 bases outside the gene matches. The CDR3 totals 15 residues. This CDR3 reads CASSEPGQGWEKLFF. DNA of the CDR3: TGTGCCAGCAGTGAACCTGGACAGGGATGGGAAAAACTGTTTTTT.

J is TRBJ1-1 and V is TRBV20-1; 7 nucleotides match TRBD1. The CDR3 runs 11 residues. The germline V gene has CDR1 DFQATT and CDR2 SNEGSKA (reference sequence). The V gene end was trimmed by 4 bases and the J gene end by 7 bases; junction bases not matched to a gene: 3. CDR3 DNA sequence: TGCAGTGCTAACCGGGACAGTGAAGCTTTCTTT. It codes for CSANRDSEAFF.

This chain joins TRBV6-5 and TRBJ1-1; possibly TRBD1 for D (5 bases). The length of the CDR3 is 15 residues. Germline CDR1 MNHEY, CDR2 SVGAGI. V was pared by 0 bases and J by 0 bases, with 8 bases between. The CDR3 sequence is CASSYSGTLNTEAFF. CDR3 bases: TGTGCCAGCAGTTACTCCGGGACTTTGAACACTGAAGCTTTCTTT.

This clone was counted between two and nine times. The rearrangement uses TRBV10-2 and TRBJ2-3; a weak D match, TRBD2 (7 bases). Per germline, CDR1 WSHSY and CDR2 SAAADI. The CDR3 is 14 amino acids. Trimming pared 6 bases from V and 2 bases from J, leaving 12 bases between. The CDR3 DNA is TGCGCCAGCAGCGGGGGGCAGATCACAGATACGCAGTATTTT. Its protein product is CASSGGQITDTQYF.

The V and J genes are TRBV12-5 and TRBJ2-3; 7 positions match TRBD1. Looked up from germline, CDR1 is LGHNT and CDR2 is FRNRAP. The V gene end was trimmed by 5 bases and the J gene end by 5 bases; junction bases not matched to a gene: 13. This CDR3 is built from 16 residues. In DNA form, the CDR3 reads TGTGCTAGTGGTCCCGGACAGGCCTCCCAGGGAGATACGCAGTATTTT. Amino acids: CASGPGQASQGDTQYF.

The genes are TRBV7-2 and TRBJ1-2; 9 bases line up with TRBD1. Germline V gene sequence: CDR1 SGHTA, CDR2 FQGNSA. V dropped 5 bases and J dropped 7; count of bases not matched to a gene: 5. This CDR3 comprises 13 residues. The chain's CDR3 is CASSTGTGSGYTF. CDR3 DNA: TGTGCCAGCAGCACCGGGACAGGGAGTGGCTACACCTTC.

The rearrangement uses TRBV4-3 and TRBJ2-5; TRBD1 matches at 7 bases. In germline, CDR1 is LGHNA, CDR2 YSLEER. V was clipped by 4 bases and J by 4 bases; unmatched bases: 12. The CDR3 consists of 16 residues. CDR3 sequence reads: CASSPSPGTEIETQYF. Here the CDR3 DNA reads TGCGCCAGCAGCCCTTCCCCCGGGACAGAGATAGAGACCCAGTACTTC.

The CDR3 nucleotides are TGTGCCAGCAGCTTAGGGGGACTAGCGGCCGTCGAGACCCAGTACTTC. Protein: CASSLGGLAAVETQYF. The chain uses TRBV7-2 and TRBJ2-5, with TRBD2 matching 11 bases. The V and J ends lost 1 base and 5 bases, in that order; junction bases with no gene match: 6. CDR3 length equals 16 residues. The germline gives CDR1 SGHTA, CDR2 FQGNSA.

The CDR3 region is CASSVDYRGTEAFF. The CDR3 DNA reads as TGTGCCAGCAGCGTAGATTATAGGGGCACTGAAGCTTTCTTT. This rearrangement joins TRBV9 to TRBJ1-1; a possible D gene is TRBD1 (5 bases). Germline V lookup: CDR1 SGDLS, CDR2 YYNGEE. The CDR3 loop spans 14 amino acids. The V and J ends lost 0 bases and 4 bases respectively, with 10 bases between them. The full variable domain, in which reference TRBV9 and TRBJ1-1 provide the parts outside the CDR3, is DSGVTQTPKHLITATGQRVTLRCSPRSGDLSVYWYQQSLDQGLQFLIQYYNGEERAKGNILERFSAQQFPDLHSELNLSSLELGDSALYFCASSVDYRGTEAFFGQGTRLTVV.

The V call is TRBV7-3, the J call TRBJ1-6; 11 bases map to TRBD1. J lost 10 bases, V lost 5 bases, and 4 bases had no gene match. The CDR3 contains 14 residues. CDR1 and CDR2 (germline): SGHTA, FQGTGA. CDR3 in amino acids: CASSRGQGGSPLHF. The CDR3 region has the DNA TGTGCCAGCAGCAGGGGACAGGGGGGGTCACCCCTCCACTTT.

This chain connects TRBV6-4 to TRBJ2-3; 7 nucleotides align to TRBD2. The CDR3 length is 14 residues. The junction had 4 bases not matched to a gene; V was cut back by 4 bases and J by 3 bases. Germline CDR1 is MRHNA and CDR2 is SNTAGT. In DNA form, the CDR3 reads TGTGCCAGCAGTGTCGAGGGAGGGACAGATACGCAGTATTTT. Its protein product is CASSVEGGTDTQYF.

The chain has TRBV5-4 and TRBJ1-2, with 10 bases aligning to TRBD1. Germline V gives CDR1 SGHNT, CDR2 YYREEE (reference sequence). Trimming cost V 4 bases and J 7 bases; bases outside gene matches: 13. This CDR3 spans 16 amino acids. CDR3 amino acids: CASSKEPGQGRGGYTF. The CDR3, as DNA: TGTGCCAGCAGCAAAGAACCGGGACAGGGGCGGGGTGGCTACACCTTC. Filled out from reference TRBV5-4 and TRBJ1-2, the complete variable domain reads ETGVTQSPTHLIKTRGQQVTLRCSSQSGHNTVSWYQQALGQGPQFIFQYYREEENGRGNFPPRFSGLQFPNYSSELNVNALELDDSALYLCASSKEPGQGRGGYTFGSGTRLTVV.

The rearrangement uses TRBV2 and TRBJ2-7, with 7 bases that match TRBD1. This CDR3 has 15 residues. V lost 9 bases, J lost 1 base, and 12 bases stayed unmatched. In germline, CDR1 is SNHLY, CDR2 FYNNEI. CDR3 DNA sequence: TGTGCCAGAGGGGGCCAGGCGTCCTCGTCCTACGAGCAGTACTTC. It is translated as CARGGQASSSYEQYF.

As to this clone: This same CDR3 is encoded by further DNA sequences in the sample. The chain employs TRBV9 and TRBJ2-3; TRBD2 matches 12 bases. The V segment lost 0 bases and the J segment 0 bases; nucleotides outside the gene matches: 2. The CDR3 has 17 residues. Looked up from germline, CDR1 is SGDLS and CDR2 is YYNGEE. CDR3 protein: CASSVGLAGASTDTQYF. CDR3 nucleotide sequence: TGTGCCAGCAGCGTAGGACTAGCGGGAGCGAGCACAGATACGCAGTATTTT.

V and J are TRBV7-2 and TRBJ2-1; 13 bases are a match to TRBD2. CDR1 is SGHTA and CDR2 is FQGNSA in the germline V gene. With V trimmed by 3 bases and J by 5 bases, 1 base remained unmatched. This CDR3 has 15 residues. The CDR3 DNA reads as TGTGCCAGCAGCTTGGGACTAGCGGGGAACAATGAGCAGTTCTTC. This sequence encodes CASSLGLAGNNEQFF.

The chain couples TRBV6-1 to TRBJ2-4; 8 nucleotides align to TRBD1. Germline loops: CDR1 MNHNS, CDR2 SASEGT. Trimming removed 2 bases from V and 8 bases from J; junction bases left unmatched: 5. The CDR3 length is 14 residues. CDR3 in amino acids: CASSEPGQGDIQYF. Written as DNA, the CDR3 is TGTGCCAGCAGTGAACCCGGACAGGGAGACATTCAGTACTTC.

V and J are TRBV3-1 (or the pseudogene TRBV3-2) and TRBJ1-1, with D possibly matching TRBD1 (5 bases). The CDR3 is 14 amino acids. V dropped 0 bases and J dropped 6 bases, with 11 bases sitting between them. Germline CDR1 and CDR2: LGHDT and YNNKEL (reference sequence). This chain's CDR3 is CASSQEGAKAEAFF. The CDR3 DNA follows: TGTGCCAGCAGCCAAGAAGGGGCGAAGGCTGAAGCTTTCTTT.

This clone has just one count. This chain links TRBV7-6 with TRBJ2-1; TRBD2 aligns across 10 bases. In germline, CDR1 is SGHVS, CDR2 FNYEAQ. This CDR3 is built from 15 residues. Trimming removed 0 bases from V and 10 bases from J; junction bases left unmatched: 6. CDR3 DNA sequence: TGTGCCAGCAGCTTAGCAGCGGGGGGGCCGGGGGAGCAGTTCTTC. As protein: CASSLAAGGPGEQFF.

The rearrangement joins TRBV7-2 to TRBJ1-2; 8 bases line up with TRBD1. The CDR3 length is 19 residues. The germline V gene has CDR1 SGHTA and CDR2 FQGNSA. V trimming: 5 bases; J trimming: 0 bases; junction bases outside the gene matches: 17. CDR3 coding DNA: TGTGCCAGCAGCCCACGGTACCAGGGGGCGAGTTCAACTAACTATGGCTACACCTTC. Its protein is CASSPRYQGASSTNYGYTF.

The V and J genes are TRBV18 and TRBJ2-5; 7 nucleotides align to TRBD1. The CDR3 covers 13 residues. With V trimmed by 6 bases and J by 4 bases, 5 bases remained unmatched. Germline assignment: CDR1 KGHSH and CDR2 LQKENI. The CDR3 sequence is CASSPGQSETQYF. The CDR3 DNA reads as TGTGCCAGCTCCCCGGGACAGTCAGAGACCCAGTACTTC. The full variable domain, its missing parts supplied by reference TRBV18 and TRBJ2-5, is NAGVMQNPRHLVRRRGQEARLRCSPMKGHSHVYWYRQLPEEGLKFMVYLQKENIIDESGMPKERFSAEFPKEGPSILRIQQVVRGDSAAYFCASSPGQSETQYFGPGTRLLVL.

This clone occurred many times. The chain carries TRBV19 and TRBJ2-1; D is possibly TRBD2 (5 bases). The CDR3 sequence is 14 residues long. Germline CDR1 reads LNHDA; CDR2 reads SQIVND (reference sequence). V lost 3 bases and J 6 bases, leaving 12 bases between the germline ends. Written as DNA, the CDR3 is TGTGCCAGTAGTATTTGGAAGAGGGCCAATGAGCAGTTCTTC. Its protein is CASSIWKRANEQFF.

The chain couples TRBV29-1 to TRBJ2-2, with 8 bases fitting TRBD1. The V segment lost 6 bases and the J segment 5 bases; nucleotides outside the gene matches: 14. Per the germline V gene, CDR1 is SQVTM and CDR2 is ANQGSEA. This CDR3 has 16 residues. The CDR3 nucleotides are TGCAGCGTCCCCGAGAGAGGACAGGGCTCGACCGGGGAGCTGTTTTTT. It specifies CSVPERGQGSTGELFF.